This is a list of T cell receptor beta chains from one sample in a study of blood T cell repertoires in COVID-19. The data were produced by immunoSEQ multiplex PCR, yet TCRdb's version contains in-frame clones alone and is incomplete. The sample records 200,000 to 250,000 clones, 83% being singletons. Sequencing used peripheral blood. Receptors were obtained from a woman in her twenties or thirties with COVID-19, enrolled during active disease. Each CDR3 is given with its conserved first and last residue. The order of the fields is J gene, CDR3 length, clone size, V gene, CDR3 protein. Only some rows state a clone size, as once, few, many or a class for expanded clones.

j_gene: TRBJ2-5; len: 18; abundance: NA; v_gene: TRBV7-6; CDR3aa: CASSSGLAGGLAGETQYF
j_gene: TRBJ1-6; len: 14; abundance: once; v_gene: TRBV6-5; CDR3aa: CASSRDRRNSPLHF
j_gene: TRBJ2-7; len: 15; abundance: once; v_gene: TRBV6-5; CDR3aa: CASSPRGAESYEQYF
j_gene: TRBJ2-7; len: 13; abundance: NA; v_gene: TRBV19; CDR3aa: CASSFDRGYEQYF
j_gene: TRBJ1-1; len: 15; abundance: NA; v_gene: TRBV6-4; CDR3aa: CASSEGSLEITEAFF
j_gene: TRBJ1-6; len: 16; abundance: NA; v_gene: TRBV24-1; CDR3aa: CATSAKARGGNSPLHF
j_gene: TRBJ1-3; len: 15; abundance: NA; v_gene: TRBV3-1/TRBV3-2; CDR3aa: CASSQDTHSGNTIYF
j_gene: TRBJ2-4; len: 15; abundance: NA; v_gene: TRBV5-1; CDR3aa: CASSPPQGGKNIQYF
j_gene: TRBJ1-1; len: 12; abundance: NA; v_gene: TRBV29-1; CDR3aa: CSVMGQNTEAFF
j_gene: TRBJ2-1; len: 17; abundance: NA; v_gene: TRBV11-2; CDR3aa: CASSPSVYAGGRNEQFF
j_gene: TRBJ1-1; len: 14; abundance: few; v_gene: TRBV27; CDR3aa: CASSLAGGYTEAFF
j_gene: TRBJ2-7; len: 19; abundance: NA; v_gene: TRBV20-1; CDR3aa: CSASPPGLAGGPSSYEQYF
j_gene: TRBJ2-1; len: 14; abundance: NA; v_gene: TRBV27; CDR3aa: CASRDRGLTNEQFF
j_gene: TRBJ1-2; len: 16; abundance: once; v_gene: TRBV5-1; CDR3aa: CASRSDSTDPNYGYTF
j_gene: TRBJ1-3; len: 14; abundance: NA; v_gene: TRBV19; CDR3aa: CATLKPGSGNTIYF
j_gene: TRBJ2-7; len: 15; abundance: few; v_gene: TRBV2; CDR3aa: CASSEAGQRLYEQYF
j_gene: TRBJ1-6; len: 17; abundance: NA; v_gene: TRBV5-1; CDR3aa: CASSFWTGGEKDSPLHF
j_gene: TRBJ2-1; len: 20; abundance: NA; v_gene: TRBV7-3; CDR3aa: CASSQSRTSGSLGAIHEQFF
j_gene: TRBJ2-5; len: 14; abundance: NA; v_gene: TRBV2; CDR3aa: CASTVSRGGETQYF
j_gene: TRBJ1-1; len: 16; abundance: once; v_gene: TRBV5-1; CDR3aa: CASSFGTGGLNTEAFF
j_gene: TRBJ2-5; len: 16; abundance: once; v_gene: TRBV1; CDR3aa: CTSSQVRTGPQETQYF
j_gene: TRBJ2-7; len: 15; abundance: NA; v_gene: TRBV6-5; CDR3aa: CASSSGTDLSYEQYF
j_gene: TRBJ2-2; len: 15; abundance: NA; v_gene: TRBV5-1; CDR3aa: CASSLAKGDTGELFF
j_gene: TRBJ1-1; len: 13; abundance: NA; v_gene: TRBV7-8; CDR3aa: CASSLGQGTEAFF
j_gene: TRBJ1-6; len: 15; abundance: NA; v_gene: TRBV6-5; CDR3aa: CASRVPGQGNSPLHF
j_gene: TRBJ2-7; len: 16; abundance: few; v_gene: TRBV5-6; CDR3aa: CASSQGSGTGSYEQYF
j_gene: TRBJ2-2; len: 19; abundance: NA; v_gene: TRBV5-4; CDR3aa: CASSQGTSGAPPGTGELFF
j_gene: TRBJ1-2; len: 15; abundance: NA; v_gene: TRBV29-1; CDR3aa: CSVRDRAPSGYGYTF
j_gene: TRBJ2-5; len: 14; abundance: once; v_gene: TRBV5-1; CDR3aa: CASSSAGRQETQYF
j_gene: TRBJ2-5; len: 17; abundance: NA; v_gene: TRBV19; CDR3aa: CASNPMGLAGAKETQYF
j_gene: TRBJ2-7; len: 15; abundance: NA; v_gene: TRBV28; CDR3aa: CASSPIRDRGYEQYF
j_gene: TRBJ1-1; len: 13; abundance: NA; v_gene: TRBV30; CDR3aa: CAWMGRPNTEAFF
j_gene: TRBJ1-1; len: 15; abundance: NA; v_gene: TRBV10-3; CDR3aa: CAISLGTGEGTEAFF
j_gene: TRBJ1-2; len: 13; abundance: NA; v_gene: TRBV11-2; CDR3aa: CASSLDKGVGYTF
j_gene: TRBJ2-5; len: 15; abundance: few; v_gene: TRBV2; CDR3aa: CASSAITSGSGSQYF
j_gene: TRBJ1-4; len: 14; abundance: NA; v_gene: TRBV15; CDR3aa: CATSRGPQAEKLFF
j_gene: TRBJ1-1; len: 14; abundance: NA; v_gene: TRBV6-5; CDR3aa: CASRRQGSNTEAFF
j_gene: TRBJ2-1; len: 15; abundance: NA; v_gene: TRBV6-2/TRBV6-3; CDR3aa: CASSYVTGSTNEQFF
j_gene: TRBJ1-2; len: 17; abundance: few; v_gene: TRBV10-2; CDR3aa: CASSETISRDRIYGYTF
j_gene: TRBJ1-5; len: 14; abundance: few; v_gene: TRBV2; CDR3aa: CASRGGVGNQPQHF
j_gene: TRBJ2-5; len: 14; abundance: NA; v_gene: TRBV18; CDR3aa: CASSPGRHGETQYF
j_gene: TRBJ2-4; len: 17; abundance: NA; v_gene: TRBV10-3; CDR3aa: CAISEPGQGATKNIQYF
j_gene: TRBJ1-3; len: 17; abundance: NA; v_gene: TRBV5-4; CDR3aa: CASSLGSRQSSGNTIYF
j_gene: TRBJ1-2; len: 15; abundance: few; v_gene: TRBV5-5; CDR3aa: CASRPRTDFNYGYTF
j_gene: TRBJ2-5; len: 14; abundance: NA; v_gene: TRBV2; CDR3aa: CASSLTGGMETQYF
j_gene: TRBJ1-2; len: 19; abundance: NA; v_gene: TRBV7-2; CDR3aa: CASSLLFRDKAWGGYGYTF
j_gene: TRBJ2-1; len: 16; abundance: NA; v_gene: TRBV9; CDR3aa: CASSITGTSGYNEQFF
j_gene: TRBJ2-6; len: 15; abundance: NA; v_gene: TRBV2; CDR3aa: CASSEDRAGANVLTF
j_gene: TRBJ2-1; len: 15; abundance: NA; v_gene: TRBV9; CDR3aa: CASSVTGEHYNEQFF
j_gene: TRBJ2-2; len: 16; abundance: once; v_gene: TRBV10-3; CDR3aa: CAISEFQDSNTGELFF
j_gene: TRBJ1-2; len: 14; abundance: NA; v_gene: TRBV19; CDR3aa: CASRRQGMVYGYTF
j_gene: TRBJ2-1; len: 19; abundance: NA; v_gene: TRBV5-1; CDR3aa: CASRAGDRGLMSSYNEQFF
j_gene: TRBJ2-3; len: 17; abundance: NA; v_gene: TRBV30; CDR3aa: CAWSFLRQARVRDTQYF
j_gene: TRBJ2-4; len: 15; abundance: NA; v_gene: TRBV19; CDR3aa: CASSPDRLAKNIQYF
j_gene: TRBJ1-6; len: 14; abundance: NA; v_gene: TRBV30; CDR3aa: CAWTRGSYNSPLHF
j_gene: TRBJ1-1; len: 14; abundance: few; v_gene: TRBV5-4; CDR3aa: CASSSGQGNTEAFF
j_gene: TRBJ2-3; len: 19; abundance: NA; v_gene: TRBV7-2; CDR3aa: CASSLARLAGTHVADTQYF
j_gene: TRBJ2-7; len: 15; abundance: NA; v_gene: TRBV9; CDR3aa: CASSPKGELYYEQYF
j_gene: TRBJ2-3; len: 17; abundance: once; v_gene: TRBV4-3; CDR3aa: CASSQDVGQGYTDTQYF
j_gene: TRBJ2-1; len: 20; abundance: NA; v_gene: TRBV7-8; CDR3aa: CASSLFSGTGDSSSYNEQFF